One sample yielded the 23 T cell receptor beta chains listed below, sequenced in a study of T cells after yellow fever vaccination. TCRdb passed the 5' RACE reads through MiXCR, listing each CDR3 protein once. Here the sample spans about 580,000 distinct CDR3 sequences, about 15% being singletons. Sequenced here: PBMCs, sampled about 5 days after the first yellow fever vaccination. All receptors come from a man aged 18 to 30 who received the YFV17D yellow fever vaccine.

In its sample, this clonotype was seen a few times. This chain links TRBV30 with TRBJ1-5; D ambiguous. The CDR3 runs 13 residues. Deletions cut 2 bases from V and 3 bases from J, with 8 bases between. Germline assignment: CDR1 GTSNPN and CDR2 SVGIG (reference sequence). The CDR3 region is CAWSTTHNQPQHF. CDR3 nucleotide sequence: TGTGCCTGGAGTACCACACACAATCAGCCCCAGCATTTT.

V and J are TRBV28 and TRBJ2-1; no reliable D call. The CDR3 has 10 residues. Germline assignment: CDR1 MDHEN and CDR2 SYDVKM. Trimming pared 6 bases from V and 6 bases from J, leaving 3 bases between. The CDR3 sequence is CASRRNEQFF. CDR3 nucleotide sequence: TGTGCCAGCAGGCGCAATGAGCAGTTCTTC.

This clonotype was found a few times. This chain links TRBV6-2 or TRBV6-3 with TRBJ2-7; D is uncertain. This CDR3 region has 13 residues. Trimming took 5 bases from V and 2 from J, leaving 10 bases between them. From germline, CDR1 is MNHEY and CDR2 SVGEGT. The CDR3 protein is CASSKDRPYEQYF. Written as DNA, the CDR3 is TGTGCCAGCAGTAAGGACCGCCCCTACGAGCAGTACTTC.

In its sample, this clonotype was seen once. This chain links TRBV4-1 with TRBJ2-3, with 11 bases aligning to TRBD2. The CDR3 length is 17 residues. Germline V lookup: CDR1 MGHRA, CDR2 YSYEKL. Germline trimming cut 0 bases from V and 2 bases from J; bases unmatched to any gene: 4. The CDR3 region is CASSQDRLAGLTDTQYF. CDR3 nucleotides: TGCGCCAGCAGCCAAGATCGACTAGCGGGGCTCACAGATACGCAGTATTTT.

This clonotype was counted between two and nine times. This rearrangement joins TRBV12-3 or TRBV12-4 to TRBJ1-5, with D tentatively TRBD1 (5 bases). The CDR3 is made up of 14 amino acids. The ends were cut back, 11 bases at V and 3 bases at J, with 17 bases in the middle. Here the CDR3 reads CASSGGWNNQPQHF. CDR3 bases: TGTGCCTCCTCGGGGGGTTGGAACAATCAGCCCCAGCATTTT.

CDR3 in DNA: TGTGCCAGCAGTTTCCAGCCGGGGGGGCAGGTTGAGCAGTTCTTC. Residues: CASSFQPGGQVEQFF. The V call is TRBV6-5, the J call TRBJ2-1; TRBD2 aligns across 8 bases. Germline loops: CDR1 MNHEY, CDR2 SVGAGI. The CDR3 extends over 15 amino acids. The J segment lost 9 bases and the V segment lost 4 bases, leaving 11 bases of the junction unmatched.

This clonotype was picked up a small number of times. The gene calls are TRBV5-1 and TRBJ2-5, with D perhaps TRBD1 or TRBD2 (7 bases each). This CDR3 comprises 14 residues. The V end lost 2 bases, the J end lost 4 bases, and 12 bases lay between the germline ends. The germline CDR1 and CDR2 sequences are SGHRS and YFSETQ. The CDR3 loop reads CASSFDREGETQYF. Here the CDR3 DNA reads TGCGCCAGCAGCTTTGACAGGGAGGGAGAGACCCAGTACTTC.

The chain links TRBV12-3 or TRBV12-4 to TRBJ1-3; D might be TRBD1 (6 bases). There are 15 residues in the CDR3. V lost 5 bases and J 0 bases, leaving 11 bases between the germline ends. The CDR3 DNA sequence: TGTGCCAGCAGTCCGACAGGTCCCTCTGGAAACACCATATATTTT. Residues: CASSPTGPSGNTIYF.

This clonotype was recorded at least ten times. The CDR3 nucleotides are TGTGCCAGCAGCCCCGGGGACAGGGGGCCTTACGAGCAGTACTTC. Its translation: CASSPGDRGPYEQYF. This rearrangement joins TRBV7-9 to TRBJ2-7; TRBD1 matches 12 bases. V gave up 5 bases and J gave up 4 bases; unmatched junction bases: 6. Germline-derived CDR1 and CDR2 are SEHNR and FQNEAQ (reference sequence). The CDR3 extends over 15 amino acids. Supplemented by reference TRBV7-9 and TRBJ2-7, the full variable domain reads DTGVSQNPRHKITKRGQNVTFRCDPISEHNRLYWYRQTLGQGPEFLTYFQNEAQLEKSRLLSDRFSAERPKGSFSTLEIQRTEQGDSAMYLCASSPGDRGPYEQYFGPGTRLTVT.

This chain uses TRBV5-4 with TRBJ1-2; D might be TRBD1 (6 bases). The CDR3 is made up of 14 amino acids. V gave up 3 bases and J gave up 5 bases, with 14 bases separating them. Germline V gene lookup returns CDR1 SGHNT and CDR2 YYREEE (reference sequence). DNA for the CDR3: TGTGCCAGCAGCTCAGAGACAGGCCAATATGGCTACACCTTC. The encoded protein is CASSSETGQYGYTF.

The chain has TRBV4-3 and TRBJ2-3; 8 bases fit TRBD2. J lost 1 base, V lost 4 bases, and 7 bases had no gene match. This CDR3 region has 16 residues. Germline assignment: CDR1 LGHNA and CDR2 YSLEER. The CDR3 DNA reads TGCGCCAGCAGCCGGGCCTTCGGGGGGGGCACAGATACGCAGTATTTT. Protein: CASSRAFGGGTDTQYF.

CDR3 sequence reads: CASSQTAGTAYNEQFF. The DNA for the CDR3 is TGTGCCAGCAGTCAAACGGCCGGGACAGCCTACAATGAGCAGTTCTTC. This sequence joins TRBV27 and TRBJ2-1, with 7 nucleotides matching TRBD1. The CDR3 is 16 amino acids. In germline, CDR1 is MNHEY, CDR2 SMNVEV (reference sequence). The junction had 9 bases not matched to a gene; V was cut back by 5 bases and J by 2 bases.

This clonotype was counted between two and nine times. The junction departs from germline at one end; a sequencing error may be responsible. The J gene is TRBJ2-2, the V gene TRBV12-3 or TRBV12-4; no clear D. The CDR3 contains 14 residues. The CDR3 protein is CASSLDIYTGELFF. The CDR3 coding sequence is TGTGCCAGCAGCTTAGACATTTACACCGGGGAGCTGTTTTTT.

The V and J genes are TRBV6-1 and TRBJ2-3; TRBD1 aligns across 7 bases. Germline CDR1 is MNHNS and CDR2 is SASEGT. V gave up 8 bases and J gave up 2 bases; unmatched junction bases: 10. This CDR3 region has 15 residues. CDR3 DNA: TGTGCCAGCGGAACCCGGGACAGATACACAGATACGCAGTATTTT. It encodes CASGTRDRYTDTQYF.

The J gene is TRBJ2-2, the V gene TRBV2; 10 positions agree with TRBD2. The ends lost 6 bases at V and 6 bases at J; junction bases unmatched: 7. Germline loops: CDR1 SNHLY, CDR2 FYNNEI. There are 15 residues in the CDR3. The CDR3 loop reads CASRETTSGAGELFF. Here the CDR3 DNA reads TGTGCCAGCAGGGAGACCACTAGCGGGGCCGGGGAGCTGTTTTTT.

This clonotype was seen only a few times. This chain joins TRBV5-1 and TRBJ2-1; 7 bases line up with TRBD2. The junction had 10 bases not matched to a gene; V was cut back by 3 bases and J by 13 bases. The length of the CDR3 is 13 residues. Germline lookup yields CDR1 SGHRS and CDR2 YFSETQ. CDR3 region: CASSSGTIAVQFF. Here the CDR3 DNA reads TGCGCCAGCAGCTCTGGGACTATCGCAGTTCAGTTCTTC.

The V and J genes are TRBV5-1 and TRBJ1-1, with D uncertain. The CDR3 runs to 14 residues. V lost 2 bases and J 1 base, leaving 9 bases between the germline ends. Germline loops: CDR1 SGHRS, CDR2 YFSETQ. Here the CDR3 DNA reads TGCGCCAGCAGCTTATACGGTTCGAACACTGAAGCTTTCTTT. This translates into CASSLYGSNTEAFF.

This clonotype was found a few times. J is TRBJ2-5 and V is TRBV7-9, with 9 bases matching TRBD1. The germline gives CDR1 SEHNR, CDR2 FQNEAQ (reference sequence). This CDR3 is built from 16 residues. V trimming: 6 bases; J trimming: 4 bases; junction bases outside the gene matches: 12. For the CDR3, the DNA is TGTGCCAGCAGTTCACCGGGGACAGGGTTGGGAGAGACCCAGTACTTC. Protein sequence: CASSSPGTGLGETQYF. The full variable domain, completed using reference TRBV7-9 and TRBJ2-5, is DTGVSQNPRHKITKRGQNVTFRCDPISEHNRLYWYRQTLGQGPEFLTYFQNEAQLEKSRLLSDRFSAERPKGSFSTLEIQRTEQGDSAMYLCASSSPGTGLGETQYFGPGTRLLVL.

This chain connects TRBV5-1 to TRBJ2-5; 9 nucleotides align to TRBD2. Per germline, CDR1 SGHRS and CDR2 YFSETQ. V lost 4 bases to trimming and J lost 1 base; unmatched junction nucleotides: 8. The CDR3 runs 16 residues. The DNA for the CDR3 is TGCGCCAGCAGCGGTGCCGGGACTAGCAGCCAAGAGACCCAGTACTTC. It translates to CASSGAGTSSQETQYF.

Remarks on this clonotype: Germline and junction disagree at one end, which may indicate a read error. The chain links TRBV3-1 to TRBJ1-2; D is uncertain. The germline V gene encodes CDR1 LGHDT and CDR2 YNNKEL (reference sequence). The CDR3 is 15 amino acids. For the CDR3, the DNA is TGTGCCAGCAGCCCCGGAGTTTTCCCTAACTATTGCTACACCTTC. Protein product: CASSPGVFPNYCYTF.

This clonotype appeared a few times. The rearrangement uses TRBV5-1 and TRBJ2-7, with D possibly TRBD1 on 5 matching bases. This CDR3 spans 14 amino acids. Between the trimmed V and J ends, which lost 4 bases and 6 bases, there was a span of 17 bases. The germline CDR1 and CDR2 sequences are SGHRS and YFSETQ. The DNA of the CDR3 is TGCGCCAGCAGCCTAGGACAAGGGTCCGTCGAGCAGTACTTC. It codes for CASSLGQGSVEQYF.

The rearrangement uses TRBV5-1 and TRBJ1-6; unclear D gene. This CDR3 contains 15 residues. Trimming took 2 bases from V and 10 from J, leaving 16 bases between them. The germline gives CDR1 SGHRS, CDR2 YFSETQ. The CDR3 coding sequence is TGCGCCAGCAGCTTAAGTGGGGATGAGCGATCACCCCTCCACTTT. This gives the protein CASSLSGDERSPLHF.

Ten or more counts support this clonotype. CDR3: CASSLRGGRTDTQYF. CDR3 coding DNA: TGCGCCAGCAGCTTGAGAGGAGGAAGGACAGATACGCAGTATTTT. This chain links TRBV5-1 with TRBJ2-3, with a tentative D call TRBD2 (5 bases). Trimming cost V 1 base and J 3 bases, with 12 bases left between them. The CDR3 sequence is 15 residues long. CDR1 is SGHRS, CDR2 YFSETQ, per germline. The variable domain in full, with the rest retrieved from reference TRBV5-1 and TRBJ2-3, is KAGVTQTPRYLIKTRGQQVTLSCSPISGHRSVSWYQQTPGQGLQFLFEYFSETQRNKGNFPGRFSGRQFSNSRSEMNVSTLELGDSALYLCASSLRGGRTDTQYFGPGTRLTVL.